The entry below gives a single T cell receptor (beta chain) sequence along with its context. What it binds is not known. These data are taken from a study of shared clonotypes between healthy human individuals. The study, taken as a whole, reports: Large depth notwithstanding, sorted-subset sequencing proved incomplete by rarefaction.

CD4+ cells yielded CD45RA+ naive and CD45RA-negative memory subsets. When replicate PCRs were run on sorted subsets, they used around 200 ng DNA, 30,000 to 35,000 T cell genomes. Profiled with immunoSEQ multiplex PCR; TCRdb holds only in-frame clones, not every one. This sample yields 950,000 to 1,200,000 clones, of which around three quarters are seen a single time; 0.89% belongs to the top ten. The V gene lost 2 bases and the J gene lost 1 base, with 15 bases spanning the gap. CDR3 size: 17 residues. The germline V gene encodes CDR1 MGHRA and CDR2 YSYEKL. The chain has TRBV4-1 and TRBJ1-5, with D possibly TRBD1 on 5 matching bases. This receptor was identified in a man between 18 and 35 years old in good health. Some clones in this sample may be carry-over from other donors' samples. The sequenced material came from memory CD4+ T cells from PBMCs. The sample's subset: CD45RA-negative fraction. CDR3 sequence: CASSQTLGGGSNQPQHF. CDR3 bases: TGCGCCAGCAGCCAAACATTGGGGGGAGGGAGCAATCAGCCCCAGCATTTT.